A single sample gave rise to the 30 T cell receptor beta chains below, sequenced in a study of cytomegalovirus exposure and HLA in healthy donors. Both 60 Vbeta primers and 13 Jbeta primers went into the PCR. Method: immunoSEQ multiplex PCR; TCRdb's copy keeps in-frame clones and lacks some. This sample has 170,000 or so clones; 80% occur once, and the top ten carry almost 7%. The material sequenced was PBMCs. These receptors came from a man between 25 and 39 years old in good health and CMV-seropositive.

J is TRBJ1-1 and V is TRBV9, with no clear D. The germline V gene encodes CDR1 SGDLS and CDR2 YYNGEE. CDR3 length: 13 residues. The ends were cut back, 4 bases at V and 6 bases at J, with 13 bases in the middle. CDR3 DNA: TGTGCCAGCAGCCAGGAGGTACAGCCTGAAGCTTTCTTT. Translated: CASSQEVQPEAFF.

This sequence joins TRBV28 and TRBJ2-2; 7 bases align to TRBD2. The CDR3 loop spans 16 amino acids. CDR1 is MDHEN and CDR2 is SYDVKM in the germline V gene. V was clipped by 1 base and J by 1 base; unmatched bases: 3. The CDR3 loop reads CASSLFGRGNTGELFF. The CDR3 DNA reads as TGTGCCAGCAGTTTATTTGGGAGGGGGAACACCGGGGAGCTGTTTTTT.

This rearrangement joins TRBV30 to TRBJ2-1; 12 bases align to TRBD2. The CDR3 consists of 15 residues. Germline V gives CDR1 GTSNPN, CDR2 SVGIG (reference sequence). V shed 0 bases, J shed 6 bases, and the junction held 3 bases outside the gene matches. The CDR3 coding sequence is TGTGCCTGGAGTGTCGGACTAGCGGGACTCAATGAGCAGTTCTTC. Amino acids: CAWSVGLAGLNEQFF.

The chain combines TRBV29-1 with TRBJ2-6; D call uncertain. Germline loops: CDR1 SQVTM, CDR2 ANQGSEA. Trimming shortened V by 4 bases and J by 0 bases, and 4 bases separated the two germline ends. This CDR3 has 13 amino acids. CDR3 DNA: TGCAGCGTTGCCAACTCTGGGGCCAACGTCCTGACTTTC. Protein sequence: CSVANSGANVLTF.

This rearrangement joins TRBV19 to TRBJ2-2, with 7 positions matching TRBD2. Germline V gene lookup returns CDR1 LNHDA and CDR2 SQIVND (reference sequence). This CDR3 region has 14 residues. V trimming: 2 bases; J trimming: 3 bases; junction bases outside the gene matches: 0. CDR3 sequence: CASSISGDTGELFF. In DNA, the CDR3 is TGTGCCAGTAGTATAAGCGGGGACACCGGGGAGCTGTTTTTT.

The chain links TRBV6-1 to TRBJ2-1, with D possibly being TRBD1 (5 bases). This CDR3 has 17 residues. Trimming took off 3 bases at V and 6 bases at J, with 21 bases between the two ends. Looked up from germline, CDR1 is MNHNS and CDR2 is SASEGT. CDR3 loop: CASSDRVHRGLLNEQFF. CDR3 nucleotide sequence: TGTGCCAGCAGTGACAGGGTCCATAGGGGTCTACTCAATGAGCAGTTCTTC.

V gene TRBV29-1 combines with J gene TRBJ2-2, with 8 bases identical to TRBD2. The CDR3 runs to 14 residues. The germline V gene encodes CDR1 SQVTM and CDR2 ANQGSEA. V gave up 7 bases and J gave up 5 bases; unmatched junction bases: 9. The DNA of the CDR3 is TGCAGCGGTATTCGGGAGGGCCAAACCGGGGAGCTGTTTTTT. It translates to CSGIREGQTGELFF.

This clone was detected a few times. The gene calls are TRBV6-1 and TRBJ2-1, with TRBD2 matching over 11 bases. Germline CDR1 reads MNHNS; CDR2 reads SASEGT. The CDR3 totals 17 residues. The V gene end was trimmed by 0 bases and the J gene end by 8 bases; junction bases not matched to a gene: 9. The CDR3 DNA reads TGTGCCAGCAGTGAAGCGCCGGGGCTAGCGGGAGGAGATGAGCAGTTCTTC. Amino acids: CASSEAPGLAGGDEQFF.

Notes on this clone: The germline gene is not matched at one end of the junction; a read error may be the cause. The rearrangement joins TRBV19 to TRBJ2-3; D call uncertain. Germline V gene data show CDR1 as LNHDA and CDR2 as SQIVND (reference sequence). The CDR3 sequence is 15 residues long. CDR3 residues: CASSPRIGSIDTQYF. The DNA for the CDR3 is TGTGCCAGTAGTCCCCGAATAGGTAGCATAGATACGCAGTATTTT.

This chain links TRBV30 with TRBJ1-2; maybe TRBD1 (6 bases). The germline V gene has CDR1 GTSNPN and CDR2 SVGIG (reference sequence). The germline V and J ends were trimmed by 0 bases and 5 bases, with 16 bases remaining between them. The CDR3 has 15 amino acids. The CDR3 region is CAWSVFAGAVYGYTF. The CDR3 coding sequence is TGTGCCTGGAGTGTATTTGCAGGGGCTGTTTATGGCTACACCTTC. Using reference TRBV30 and TRBJ1-2 for the parts outside the CDR3, the full variable domain is SQTIHQWPATLVQPVGSPLSLECTVEGTSNPNLYWYRQAAGRGLQLLFYSVGIGQISSEVPQNLSASRPQDRQFILSSKKLLLSDSGFYLCAWSVFAGAVYGYTFGSGTRLTVV.

The rearrangement joins TRBV27 to TRBJ2-3; D remains ambiguous. Germline V lookup: CDR1 MNHEY, CDR2 SMNVEV (reference sequence). The V end lost 5 bases, the J end lost 0 bases, and 12 bases lay between the germline ends. The CDR3 is made up of 15 amino acids. The CDR3 here is CASSPVWPSTDTQYF. In nucleotides, the CDR3 is TGTGCCAGCAGTCCTGTGTGGCCAAGCACAGATACGCAGTATTTT.

This chain links TRBV15 with TRBJ2-3, with TRBD2 matching 8 bases. From germline, CDR1 is LNHNV and CDR2 YYDKDF (reference sequence). This CDR3 is built from 16 residues. V lost 2 bases and J lost 6; bases outside the gene matches: 10. The CDR3 region has the DNA TGTGCCACCAGCAGAATAGCGGGGAGTGGGTCCGATACGCAGTATTTT. It yields the protein CATSRIAGSGSDTQYF.

The rearrangement links TRBV10-2 to TRBJ2-7, with 10 nucleotides matching TRBD2. The V segment lost 3 bases and the J segment 4 bases; nucleotides outside the gene matches: 21. Germline CDR1 reads WSHSY; CDR2 reads SAAADI. The CDR3 contains 20 residues. The CDR3 spells CASSDAPGRLAGYYHYEQYF. CDR3 bases: TGCGCCAGCAGTGATGCCCCCGGTCGACTAGCGGGTTACTACCATTACGAGCAGTACTTC.

This clone was seen just once. The chain carries TRBV4-3 and TRBJ1-6, with TRBD1 identical over 8 bases. Germline V lookup: CDR1 LGHNA, CDR2 YSLEER. The length of the CDR3 is 16 residues. The V gene end was trimmed by 1 base and the J gene end by 7 bases; junction bases not matched to a gene: 6. The CDR3 region is CASSQARQGQNSPLHF. CDR3 sequence (DNA): TGCGCCAGCAGCCAAGCCCGACAGGGGCAGAATTCACCCCTCCACTTT.

The chain has TRBV4-3 and TRBJ2-1, with D tentatively TRBD2 (5 bases). V was cut by 4 bases and J by 6 bases, with 16 bases left in between. Looked up from germline, CDR1 is LGHNA and CDR2 is YSLEER. The CDR3 totals 15 residues. CDR3 in amino acids: CASSPISDSLNEQFF. DNA of the CDR3: TGCGCCAGCAGCCCAATTTCGGACTCCCTCAATGAGCAGTTCTTC.

V and J are TRBV5-1 and TRBJ2-5; 10 bases align to TRBD2. CDR3 size: 13 residues. CDR1 is SGHRS and CDR2 is YFSETQ in the germline V gene. V was clipped by 4 bases and J by 5 bases; unmatched bases: 2. In nucleotides, the CDR3 is TGCGCCAGCAGCGGGGGACTAGCGGAGACCCAGTACTTC. Translating it yields CASSGGLAETQYF.

The rearrangement joins TRBV10-2 to TRBJ2-5; possibly TRBD1 for D (6 bases). Trimming left V 2 bases short and J 2 bases short, with 12 bases between. This CDR3 is built from 15 residues. Germline CDR1 reads WSHSY; CDR2 reads SAAADI. The CDR3 nucleotides are TGCGCCAGCAGTGAGAGGGGAAGGGGGCAAGAGACCCAGTACTTC. This encodes CASSERGRGQETQYF.

The genes are TRBV29-1 and TRBJ2-5; possible D gene TRBD1, 5 bases. Germline V lookup: CDR1 SQVTM, CDR2 ANQGSEA. V lost 7 bases and J 2 bases, leaving 8 bases between the germline ends. CDR3 length: 11 amino acids. The CDR3 DNA sequence: TGCAGCGGTCGACAGCAAGAGACCCAGTACTTC. It codes for CSGRQQETQYF.

The genes are TRBV28 and TRBJ2-7; D possibly corresponds to TRBD1 (6 bases). This CDR3 is built from 19 residues. V gave up 5 bases and J gave up 2 bases, with 28 bases separating them. Per the germline V gene, CDR1 is MDHEN and CDR2 is SYDVKM. The chain's CDR3 is CASSPAHSPLRDKPYEQYF. CDR3 nucleotide sequence: TGTGCCAGCAGTCCCGCTCATTCCCCCCTTCGGGACAAGCCCTACGAGCAGTACTTC.

The chain joins TRBV7-9 to TRBJ2-7; 7 bases are shared with TRBD2. Trimming removed 2 bases from V and 6 bases from J; junction bases left unmatched: 7. This CDR3 is built from 14 residues. The germline V gene encodes CDR1 SEHNR and CDR2 FQNEAQ (reference sequence). CDR3 sequence (DNA): TGTGCCAGCAGCTTACGGCTAGCGGCCAGCGAGCAGTACTTC. Its translation is CASSLRLAASEQYF.

The rearrangement uses TRBV30 and TRBJ2-7; TRBD2 matches at 12 bases. The CDR3 runs 14 residues. V gave up 1 base and J gave up 4 bases; unmatched junction bases: 2. CDR1 is GTSNPN, CDR2 SVGIG, per germline (reference sequence). Here the CDR3 reads CAWSDGLAGYEQYF. CDR3 coding DNA: TGTGCCTGGAGTGACGGACTAGCGGGATACGAGCAGTACTTC.

This chain joins TRBV5-1 and TRBJ2-7; 10 bases line up with TRBD2. This CDR3 is built from 15 residues. J was trimmed by 2 bases and V by 2 bases; bases with no gene match: 4. Germline assignment: CDR1 SGHRS and CDR2 YFSETQ. The CDR3 protein is CASSLRAGGTYEQYF. The CDR3, as DNA: TGCGCCAGCAGCTTAAGAGCGGGAGGGACCTACGAGCAGTACTTC.

The rearrangement joins TRBV12-2 to TRBJ2-1; the table's D gene call, TRBD2, was not cross checked with the DNA. TRBV12-2 is described as a pseudogene. This CDR3 region has 17 residues. The CDR3 bases are TGTGCAAGTCGCGCAGTGGAGCGGGACCTTTACTACAATGAGCAGTTCTTC. This translates into CASRAVERDLYYNEQFF.

The chain is built from TRBV5-1 and TRBJ2-3, with D possibly being TRBD2 (5 bases). Germline V lookup: CDR1 SGHRS, CDR2 YFSETQ. V lost 1 base, J lost 5 bases, and 8 bases lay in between. CDR3 length equals 13 residues. The CDR3 nucleotides read TGCGCCAGCAGCTTGACCGAGGGAGATACGCAGTATTTT. Translating gives CASSLTEGDTQYF.

The chain carries TRBV21-1 and TRBJ1-1; the table's D call, TRBD1, was not checked against the DNA. TRBV21-1 has pseudogene status. This CDR3 contains 16 residues. The CDR3 bases are TGTGCCAGCAGCAAAGAACCGGGACACAAAAACACTGAAGCTTTCTTT. Translating gives CASSKEPGHKNTEAFF.

The CDR3 is CAIRGTSGGLNTGELFF. Written as DNA, the CDR3 is TGTGCCATCAGGGGGACTAGCGGGGGCCTGAACACCGGGGAGCTGTTTTTT. This chain connects TRBV10-3 to TRBJ2-2; 14 positions agree with TRBD2. The CDR3 has 17 residues. Germline V gene data show CDR1 as ENHRY and CDR2 as SYGVKD. The V segment lost 6 bases and the J segment 1 base; nucleotides outside the gene matches: 4.

This chain links TRBV6-6 with TRBJ1-1; D might be TRBD1 (5 bases). This CDR3 spans 15 amino acids. Germline loops: CDR1 MNHNY, CDR2 SVGAGI (reference sequence). Deletions cut 7 bases from V and 1 base from J, with 16 bases between. The CDR3 sequence is CASKAQSGANTEAFF. The CDR3 nucleotides read TGTGCCAGCAAGGCCCAGAGCGGGGCGAACACTGAAGCTTTCTTT.

The J gene is TRBJ2-2, the V gene TRBV4-1; 9 positions match TRBD2. The junction had 5 bases not matched to a gene; V was cut back by 0 bases and J by 3 bases. The CDR3 contains 17 residues. Germline V gives CDR1 MGHRA, CDR2 YSYEKL. The CDR3 sequence is CASSQDIEREDTGELFF. The CDR3 nucleotides read TGCGCCAGCAGCCAAGATATCGAGCGGGAGGACACCGGGGAGCTGTTTTTT.

This clone has only one observation. The gene calls are TRBV6-1 and TRBJ2-5; 7 positions agree with TRBD2. In germline, CDR1 is MNHNS, CDR2 SASEGT. After removal of 7 bases from V and 5 bases from J, the junction contained 10 bases not matched to a gene. The CDR3 is 14 residues long. Here the CDR3 reads CASKRWGEGETQYF. The CDR3 nucleotides are TGTGCCAGCAAACGATGGGGGGAGGGGGAGACCCAGTACTTC.

The rearrangement joins TRBV30 to TRBJ2-5, with 8 bases identical to TRBD2. Germline V gene lookup returns CDR1 GTSNPN and CDR2 SVGIG (reference sequence). J was trimmed by 5 bases and V by 1 base; bases with no gene match: 3. The CDR3 consists of 13 residues. The DNA for the CDR3 is TGTGCCTGGAGTGGTACGGGGGGGGAGACCCAGTACTTC. Translation gives CAWSGTGGETQYF. The full variable domain, rest sourced from reference TRBV30 and TRBJ2-5, is SQTIHQWPATLVQPVGSPLSLECTVEGTSNPNLYWYRQAAGRGLQLLFYSVGIGQISSEVPQNLSASRPQDRQFILSSKKLLLSDSGFYLCAWSGTGGETQYFGPGTRLLVL.